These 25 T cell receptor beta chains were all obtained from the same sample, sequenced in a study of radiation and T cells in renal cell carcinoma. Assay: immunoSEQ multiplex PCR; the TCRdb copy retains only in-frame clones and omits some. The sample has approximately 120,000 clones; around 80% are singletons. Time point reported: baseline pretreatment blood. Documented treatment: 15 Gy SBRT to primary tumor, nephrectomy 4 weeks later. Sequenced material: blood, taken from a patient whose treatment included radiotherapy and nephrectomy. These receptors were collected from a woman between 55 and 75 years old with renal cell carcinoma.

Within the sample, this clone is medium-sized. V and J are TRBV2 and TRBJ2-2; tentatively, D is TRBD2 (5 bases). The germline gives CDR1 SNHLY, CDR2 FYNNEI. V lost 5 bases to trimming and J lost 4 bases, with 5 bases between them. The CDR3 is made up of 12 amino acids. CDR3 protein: CASSRGTGELFF. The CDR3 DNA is TGTGCCAGCAGTCGGGGCACCGGGGAGCTGTTTTTT.

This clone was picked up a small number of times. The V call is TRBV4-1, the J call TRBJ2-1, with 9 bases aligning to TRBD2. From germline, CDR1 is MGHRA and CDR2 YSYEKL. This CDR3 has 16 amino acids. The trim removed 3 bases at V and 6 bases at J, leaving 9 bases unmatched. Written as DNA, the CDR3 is TGCGCCAGCAGCCAGGAACTAGCGGGTGTAAGCAATGAGCAGTTCTTC. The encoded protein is CASSQELAGVSNEQFF.

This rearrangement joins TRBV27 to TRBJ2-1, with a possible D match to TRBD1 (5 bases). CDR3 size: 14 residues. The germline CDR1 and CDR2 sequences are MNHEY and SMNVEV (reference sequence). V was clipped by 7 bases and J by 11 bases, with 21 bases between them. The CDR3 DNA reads TGTGCCAGCAAACAAAGGGGATCGAGGTTCAAGCAGTTCTTC. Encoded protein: CASKQRGSRFKQFF.

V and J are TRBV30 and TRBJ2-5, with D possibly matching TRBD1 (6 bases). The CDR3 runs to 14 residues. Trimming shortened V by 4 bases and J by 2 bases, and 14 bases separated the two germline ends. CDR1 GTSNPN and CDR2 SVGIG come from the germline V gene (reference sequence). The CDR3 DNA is TGTGCCTGGAACCGGGACAAATCTCAAGAGACCCAGTACTTC. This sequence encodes CAWNRDKSQETQYF.

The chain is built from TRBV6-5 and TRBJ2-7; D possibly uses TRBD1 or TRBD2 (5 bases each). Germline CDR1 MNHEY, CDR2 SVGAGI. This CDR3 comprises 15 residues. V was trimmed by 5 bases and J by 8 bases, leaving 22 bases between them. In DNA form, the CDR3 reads TGTGCCAGCAGTCGGGACCGGGGATGGGCGACTAAGCAGTACTTC. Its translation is CASSRDRGWATKQYF.

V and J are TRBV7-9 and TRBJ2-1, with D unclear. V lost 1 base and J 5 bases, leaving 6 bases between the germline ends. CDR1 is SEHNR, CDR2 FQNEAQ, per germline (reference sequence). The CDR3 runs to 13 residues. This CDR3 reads CASSLELDNEQFF. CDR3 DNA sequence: TGTGCCAGCAGCTTAGAACTCGACAATGAGCAGTTCTTC.

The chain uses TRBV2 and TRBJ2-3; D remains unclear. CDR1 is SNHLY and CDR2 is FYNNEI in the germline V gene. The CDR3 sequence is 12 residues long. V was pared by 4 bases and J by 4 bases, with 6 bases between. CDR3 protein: CASSASSDTQYF. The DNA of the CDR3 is TGTGCCAGCAGTGCATCCTCAGATACGCAGTATTTT.

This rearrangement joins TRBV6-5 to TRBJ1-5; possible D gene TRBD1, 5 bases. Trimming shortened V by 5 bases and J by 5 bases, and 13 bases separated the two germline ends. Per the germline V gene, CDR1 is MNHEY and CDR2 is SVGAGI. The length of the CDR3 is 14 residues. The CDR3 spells CASSNGAVHQPQHF. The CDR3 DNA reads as TGTGCCAGCAGTAACGGGGCAGTTCATCAGCCCCAGCATTTT.

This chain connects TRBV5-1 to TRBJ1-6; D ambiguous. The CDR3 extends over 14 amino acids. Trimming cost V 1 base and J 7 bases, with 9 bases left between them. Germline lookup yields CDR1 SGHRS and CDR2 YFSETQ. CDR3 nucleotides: TGCGCCAGCAGCTTGCCGGATACAAATTCACCCCTCCACTTT. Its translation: CASSLPDTNSPLHF.

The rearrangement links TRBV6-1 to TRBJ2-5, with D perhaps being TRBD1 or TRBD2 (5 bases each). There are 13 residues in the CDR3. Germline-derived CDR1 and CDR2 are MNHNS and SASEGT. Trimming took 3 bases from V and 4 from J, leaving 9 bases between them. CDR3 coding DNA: TGTGCCAGCAGTGACCGGGACCGAGAGACCCAGTACTTC. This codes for CASSDRDRETQYF.

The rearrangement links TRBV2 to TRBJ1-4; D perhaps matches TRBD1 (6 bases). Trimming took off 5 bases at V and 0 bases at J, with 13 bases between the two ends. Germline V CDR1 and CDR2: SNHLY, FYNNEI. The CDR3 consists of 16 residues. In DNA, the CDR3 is TGTGCCAGCAGTTTCCGGGACACCCCAACTAATGAAAAACTGTTTTTT. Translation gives CASSFRDTPTNEKLFF.

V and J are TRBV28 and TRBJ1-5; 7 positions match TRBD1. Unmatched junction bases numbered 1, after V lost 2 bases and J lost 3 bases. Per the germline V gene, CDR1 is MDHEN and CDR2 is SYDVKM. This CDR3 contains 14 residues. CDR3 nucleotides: TGTGCCAGCAGTTTAGGGACAGACAATCAGCCCCAGCATTTT. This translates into CASSLGTDNQPQHF.

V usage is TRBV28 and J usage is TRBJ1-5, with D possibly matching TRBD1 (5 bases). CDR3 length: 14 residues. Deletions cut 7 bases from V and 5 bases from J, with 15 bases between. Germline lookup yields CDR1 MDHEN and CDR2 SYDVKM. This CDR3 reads CASTPRGFHQPQHF. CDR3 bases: TGTGCCAGCACCCCTCGGGGGTTCCATCAGCCCCAGCATTTT. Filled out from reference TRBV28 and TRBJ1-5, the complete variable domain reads DVKVTQSSRYLVKRTGEKVFLECVQDMDHENMFWYRQDPGLGLRLIYFSYDVKMKEKGDIPEGYSVSREKKERFSLILESASTNQTSMYLCASTPRGFHQPQHFGDGTRLSIL.

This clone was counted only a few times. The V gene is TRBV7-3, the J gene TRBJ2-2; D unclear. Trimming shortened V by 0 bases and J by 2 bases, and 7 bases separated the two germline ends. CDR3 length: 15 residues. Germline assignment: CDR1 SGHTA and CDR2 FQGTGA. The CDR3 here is CASSLTSANTGELFF. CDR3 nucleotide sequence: TGTGCCAGCAGCTTAACGTCGGCTAACACCGGGGAGCTGTTTTTT.

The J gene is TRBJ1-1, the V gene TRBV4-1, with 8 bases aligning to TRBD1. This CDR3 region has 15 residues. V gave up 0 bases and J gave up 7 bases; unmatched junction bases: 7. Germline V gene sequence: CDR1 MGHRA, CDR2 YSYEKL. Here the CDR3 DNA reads TGCGCCAGCAGCCAAGATGGGACAGGACGGAGTGAAGCTTTCTTT. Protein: CASSQDGTGRSEAFF.

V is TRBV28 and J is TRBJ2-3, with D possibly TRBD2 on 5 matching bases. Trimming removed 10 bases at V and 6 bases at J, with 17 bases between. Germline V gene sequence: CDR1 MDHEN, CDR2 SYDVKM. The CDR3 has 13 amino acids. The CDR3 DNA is TGTGCCACTCAGGACTTTTTAACCGATACGCAGTATTTT. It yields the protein CATQDFLTDTQYF.

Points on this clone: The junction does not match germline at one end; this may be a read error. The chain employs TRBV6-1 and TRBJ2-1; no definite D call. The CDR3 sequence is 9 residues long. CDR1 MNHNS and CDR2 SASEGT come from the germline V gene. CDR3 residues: CASSQARFF. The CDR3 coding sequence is TGTGCCAGCAGTCAAGCCCGGTTCTTC.

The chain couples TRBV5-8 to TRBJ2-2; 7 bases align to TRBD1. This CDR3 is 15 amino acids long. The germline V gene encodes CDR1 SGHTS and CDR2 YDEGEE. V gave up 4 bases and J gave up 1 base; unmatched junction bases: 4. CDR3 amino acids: CASSTRTGNTGELFF. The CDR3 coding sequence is TGTGCCAGCAGCACGAGGACAGGGAACACCGGGGAGCTGTTTTTT.

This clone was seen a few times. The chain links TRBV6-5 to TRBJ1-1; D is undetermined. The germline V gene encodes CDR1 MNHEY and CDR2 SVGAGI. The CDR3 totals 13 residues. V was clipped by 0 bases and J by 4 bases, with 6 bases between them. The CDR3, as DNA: TGTGCCAGCAGTTACTCCGAGGTCACTGAAGCTTTCTTT. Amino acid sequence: CASSYSEVTEAFF.

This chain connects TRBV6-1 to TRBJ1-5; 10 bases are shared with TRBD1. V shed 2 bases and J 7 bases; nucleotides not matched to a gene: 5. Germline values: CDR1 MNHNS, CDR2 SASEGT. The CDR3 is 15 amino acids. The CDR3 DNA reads TGTGCCAGCAGTGAAAGCGGGACAGGGGTCCAGCCCCAGCATTTT. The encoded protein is CASSESGTGVQPQHF.

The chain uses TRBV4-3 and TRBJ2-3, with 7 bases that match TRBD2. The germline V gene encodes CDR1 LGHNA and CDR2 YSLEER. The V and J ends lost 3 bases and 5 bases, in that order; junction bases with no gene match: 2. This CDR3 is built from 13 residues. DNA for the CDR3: TGCGCCAGCAGCCAGGTAGCGGGAGATACGCAGTATTTT. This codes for CASSQVAGDTQYF.

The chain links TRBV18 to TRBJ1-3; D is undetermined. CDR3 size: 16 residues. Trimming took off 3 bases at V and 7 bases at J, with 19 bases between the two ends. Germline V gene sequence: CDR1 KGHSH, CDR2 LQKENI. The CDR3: CASSPPGMRATNTIYF. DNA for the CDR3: TGTGCCAGCTCACCCCCCGGAATGAGAGCTACGAACACCATATATTTT.

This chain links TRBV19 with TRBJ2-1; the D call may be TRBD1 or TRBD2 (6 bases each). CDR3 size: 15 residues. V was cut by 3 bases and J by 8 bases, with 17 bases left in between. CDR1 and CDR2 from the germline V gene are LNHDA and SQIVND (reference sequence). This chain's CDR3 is CASSILGGGFDEQFF. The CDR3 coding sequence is TGTGCCAGTAGTATCTTAGGAGGGGGTTTCGATGAGCAGTTCTTC.

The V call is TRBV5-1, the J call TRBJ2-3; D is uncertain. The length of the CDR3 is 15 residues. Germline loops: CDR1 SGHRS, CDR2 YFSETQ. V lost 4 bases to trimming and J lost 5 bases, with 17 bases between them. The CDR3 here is CASSPPFALLDTQYF. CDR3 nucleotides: TGCGCCAGCAGCCCCCCCTTTGCGCTGTTAGATACGCAGTATTTT.

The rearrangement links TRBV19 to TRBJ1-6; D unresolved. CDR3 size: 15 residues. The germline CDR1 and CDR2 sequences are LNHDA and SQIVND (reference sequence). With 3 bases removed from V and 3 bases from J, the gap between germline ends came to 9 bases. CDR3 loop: CASSILQNYNSPLHF. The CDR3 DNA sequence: TGTGCCAGTAGTATCCTCCAGAACTATAATTCACCCCTCCACTTT.